Presented here are 18 T cell receptor beta chains from one specimen sequenced in a study of blood T cell repertoires in COVID-19. This table comes from immunoSEQ multiplex PCR, and its TCRdb copy is limited to in-frame clones, with some not included. The repertoire holds 310,000 or so clones, with around 86% as singletons. Sample: peripheral blood. The receptor set was obtained from a man in his fifties or sixties with active or convalescent COVID-19.

This clone was counted a few times. The rearrangement joins TRBV7-9 to TRBJ2-1, with 11 bases aligning to TRBD1. This CDR3 comprises 15 residues. The ends lost 5 bases at V and 8 bases at J; junction bases unmatched: 8. CDR1 SEHNR and CDR2 FQNEAQ come from the germline V gene (reference sequence). Here the CDR3 reads CASSQGGTGGDEQFF. The CDR3 DNA reads TGTGCCAGCAGCCAAGGAGGGACAGGGGGAGATGAGCAGTTCTTC.

This clone has just one count. The rearrangement uses TRBV3-1 (or the pseudogene TRBV3-2) and TRBJ1-2, with TRBD1 identical over 11 bases. Germline CDR1 LGHDT, CDR2 YNNKEL (reference sequence). Trimming at V came to 1 base and at J to 6 bases, leaving 7 bases not matched to a gene. This CDR3 spans 16 amino acids. CDR3 in amino acids: CASSQGGTGGSNGYTF. The CDR3 bases are TGTGCCAGCAGCCAAGGCGGGACAGGGGGGTCCAATGGCTACACCTTC.

The CDR3 sequence is CAISESGSDNEQFF. The DNA of the CDR3 is TGTGCCATCAGTGAGTCCGGGTCCGACAATGAGCAGTTCTTC. The V gene is TRBV10-3, the J gene TRBJ2-1, with D unresolved. The CDR3 loop spans 14 amino acids. Trimming left V 0 bases short and J 5 bases short, with 8 bases between. CDR1 ENHRY and CDR2 SYGVKD come from the germline V gene.

The table lists this clone with a count of one. The gene calls are TRBV27 and TRBJ1-1; D uncertain. The ends were cut back, 4 bases at V and 1 base at J, with 7 bases in the middle. Germline assignment: CDR1 MNHEY and CDR2 SMNVEV (reference sequence). The CDR3 extends over 13 amino acids. The CDR3 sequence: CASSYSGNTEAFF. For the CDR3, the DNA is TGTGCCAGCAGTTACAGTGGGAACACTGAAGCTTTCTTT.

This sequence joins TRBV10-3 and TRBJ2-5, with a tentative D call TRBD2 (6 bases). The V gene's germline CDR1 is ENHRY and CDR2 SYGVKD. The CDR3 spans 13 residues. Trimming removed 0 bases at V and 7 bases at J, with 9 bases between. CDR3 nucleotide sequence: TGTGCCATCAGTGAGTCGGGCGGGGTGACCCAGTACTTC. The encoded protein is CAISESGGVTQYF.

The chain joins TRBV19 to TRBJ1-6, with 8 bases fitting TRBD1. Germline-derived CDR1 and CDR2 are LNHDA and SQIVND (reference sequence). V was pared by 5 bases and J by 5 bases, with 5 bases of the junction left unmatched. CDR3 length: 15 amino acids. The CDR3 coding sequence is TGTGCCAGTAGTCCACAGGGGGGGGATAATTCACCCCTCCACTTT. It codes for CASSPQGGDNSPLHF.

The chain uses TRBV3-1 (or the pseudogene TRBV3-2) and TRBJ2-1; 11 positions match TRBD2. The ends lost 1 base at V and 6 bases at J; junction bases unmatched: 11. CDR1 and CDR2 from the germline V gene are LGHDT and YNNKEL (reference sequence). The CDR3 contains 18 residues. CDR3 residues: CASSQAWIVAGGPNEQFF. In DNA, the CDR3 is TGTGCCAGCAGCCAAGCCTGGATCGTAGCGGGGGGGCCCAATGAGCAGTTCTTC.

This clone has just one count. The V and J genes are TRBV4-1 and TRBJ1-5; 7 nucleotides align to TRBD1. CDR1 is MGHRA and CDR2 is YSYEKL in the germline V gene. Trimming removed 1 base from V and 2 bases from J; junction bases left unmatched: 2. This CDR3 region has 15 residues. CDR3 residues: CASSQGTGGNQPQHF. In DNA, the CDR3 is TGCGCCAGCAGCCAAGGCACAGGGGGCAATCAGCCCCAGCATTTT.

The V gene is TRBV29-1, the J gene TRBJ1-2; 7 nucleotides line up with TRBD1. Germline lookup yields CDR1 SQVTM and CDR2 ANQGSEA. The CDR3 runs 14 residues. Losses at the gene ends were 3 bases for V and 4 bases for J; bases not matched to a gene: 8. Here the CDR3 DNA reads TGCAGCGTTGACCCGGGACAGACCTTCTATGGCTACACCTTC. It codes for CSVDPGQTFYGYTF.

The rearrangement joins TRBV6-6 to TRBJ1-5, with D perhaps TRBD1 (6 bases). The CDR3 loop spans 13 amino acids. V was shortened by 4 bases and J by 5 bases, with 9 bases between the two germline ends. Germline CDR1 MNHNY, CDR2 SVGAGI (reference sequence). This CDR3 reads CASSLQGDQPQHF. CDR3 sequence (DNA): TGTGCCAGCAGTTTACAGGGAGATCAGCCCCAGCATTTT.

V usage is TRBV4-3 and J usage is TRBJ1-5; tentatively, D is TRBD1 (6 bases). The length of the CDR3 is 15 residues. V lost 0 bases and J 7 bases, leaving 13 bases between the germline ends. The germline V gene encodes CDR1 LGHNA and CDR2 YSLEER. The CDR3 region is CASSQDGQSKQPQHF. The CDR3 DNA sequence: TGCGCCAGCAGCCAAGATGGACAGAGTAAACAGCCCCAGCATTTT.

CDR3 bases: TGTGCCAGCAGCAAGACTAGTTTCAGCACAGATACGCAGTATTTT. Encoded protein: CASSKTSFSTDTQYF. The chain couples TRBV9 to TRBJ2-3, with D possibly matching TRBD2 (6 bases). The CDR3 spans 15 residues. Germline CDR1 reads SGDLS; CDR2 reads YYNGEE. V was clipped by 4 bases and J by 0 bases, with 12 bases between them. Full variable domain (rest looked up from reference TRBV9 and TRBJ2-3): DSGVTQTPKHLITATGQRVTLRCSPRSGDLSVYWYQQSLDQGLQFLIQYYNGEERAKGNILERFSAQQFPDLHSELNLSSLELGDSALYFCASSKTSFSTDTQYFGPGTRLTVL.

This chain uses TRBV28 with TRBJ1-4; D not resolved. The CDR3 runs to 14 residues. Trimming took 3 bases from V and 4 from J, leaving 9 bases between them. Germline CDR1 and CDR2: MDHEN and SYDVKM. The CDR3: CASSFATLNEKLFF. The CDR3 DNA reads as TGTGCCAGCAGTTTTGCGACACTTAATGAAAAACTGTTTTTT.

V and J are TRBV6-5 and TRBJ1-6, with 12 bases lining up with TRBD1. V shed 7 bases, J shed 8 bases, and the junction held 6 bases outside the gene matches. CDR3 size: 15 residues. Per the germline V gene, CDR1 is MNHEY and CDR2 is SVGAGI. CDR3 amino acids: CASTPGQGAYSPLHF. DNA for the CDR3: TGTGCCAGCACCCCGGGACAGGGGGCGTATTCACCCCTCCACTTT.

V gene TRBV18 combines with J gene TRBJ1-6; a possible D gene is TRBD1 (6 bases). This CDR3 has 14 residues. Germline assignment: CDR1 KGHSH and CDR2 LQKENI. V was shortened by 6 bases and J by 7 bases, with 13 bases between the two germline ends. The CDR3 DNA sequence: TGTGCCAGCTCGCCCGGACAGATGAATTCACCCCTCCACTTT. It codes for CASSPGQMNSPLHF.

This clone has only a few counts. This chain links TRBV6-1 with TRBJ2-7, with D tentatively TRBD1 (7 bases). The CDR3 length is 15 residues. Germline CDR1 reads MNHNS; CDR2 reads SASEGT. Trimming stripped 3 bases from V and 4 bases from J, with 16 bases between. CDR3 amino acids: CASSDLTGRNYEQYF. CDR3 in DNA: TGTGCCAGCAGTGACCTGACAGGGAGGAATTACGAGCAGTACTTC.

V and J are TRBV2 and TRBJ2-1; 12 nucleotides agree with TRBD2. Germline CDR1 reads SNHLY; CDR2 reads FYNNEI. The CDR3 contains 15 residues. The junction had 6 bases not matched to a gene; V was cut back by 6 bases and J by 6 bases. The DNA for the CDR3 is TGTGCCAGCAGAGGTGGGACTAGCGGGTCCAATGAGCAGTTCTTC. Its translation: CASRGGTSGSNEQFF.

This CDR3 is CASSLQGSSYEQYF. Here the CDR3 DNA reads TGTGCCAGCAGTCTCCAGGGAAGCTCCTACGAGCAGTACTTC. This chain links TRBV27 with TRBJ2-7; D is possibly TRBD1 (5 bases). Trimming took 5 bases from V and 0 from J, leaving 11 bases between them. Germline V gives CDR1 MNHEY, CDR2 SMNVEV (reference sequence). The CDR3 is made up of 14 amino acids.